The T cell receptor (beta chain) under discussion was sequenced for a study of cytomegalovirus exposure and HLA in healthy donors (dated by TCRdb to 2016 to 2017). Looking at the study overall: According to an earlier analysis of a few hundred of the donors, some 170 million T cells yielded roughly 110 million unique TCR beta sequences and 276 Gb of sequence data. An early release covering 550 to 650 HLA-typed donors comprised about 310 gigabases of sequencing data and some 79 million unique TCR sequences. Of the roughly 400 genotyped donors, approximately 81% were placed in the genetic ancestry cluster associated with self-reported Caucasian donors. The study aimed to test whether cataloging public T cell receptors could reveal signatures of past pathogen exposure. The study profiled the T cell repertoires of hundreds of subjects by immunosequencing and related them to cytomegalovirus serostatus. Besides the first cohort of around 700 subjects, a separate validation cohort made up of 120 different subjects was used. To predict cytomegalovirus infection status, the study combined high-throughput TCR immunosequencing, statistical association of individual TCRs with disease status, and machine learning. A later analysis re-examined previously published TCR beta repertoires from hundreds of donors and added high-resolution HLA genotyping to investigate patterns of TCR occurrence. In the later analysis, no new phenotypic data were used to find candidate immune exposures; instead, reliance was placed on TCR beta sequences and their occurrence across donors. To decide whether each TCR beta V gene segment behaved as functional or pseudogenic, an earlier analysis of over 500 of the donors relied on high-throughput TCR beta sequencing. Donor age, sex, ethnicity and CMV serostatus were compiled together with the repertoire data. A later genetic analysis took genome-wide SNP genotypes for about three fifths of the roughly 700 donors and used that subset as a discovery cohort. Every discovery cohort repertoire had been produced on one sequencing platform. HLA typing covered class I and class II loci at four-digit resolution. Typing coverage varied by locus: roughly 620-630 donors for A, B, C, DRB1 and DQB1; more than 500 for DQA1; about 600 for DPA1; roughly 470 for DPB1. Several DR-DQ haplotypes were handled as single units for association and clustering because linkage in the cohort was strong. Among 300 to 500 genotyped donors of the cohort, an average of about 220,000 unique TCR beta nucleotide sequences was sequenced per donor, of which 15% to 20% were non-productive.

The cohort was made up of around 720 healthy bone marrow donors. At the time of sampling, every cohort member was nominally healthy, though immune exposures that went unrecorded were likely present. The donor tested CMV seropositive and was one of the 289 seropositive cohort members. Every donor gave a peripheral blood sample, and the peripheral blood mononuclear cells from that sample were used for TCR beta sequencing. The Qiagen DNeasy Blood Extraction Kit was used to extract genomic DNA from the blood cell samples. Libraries were made using the immunoSEQ multiplex PCR assay. For the multiplex PCR, a mixture combining 60 forward primers for TCR Vbeta segments and 13 reverse primers for TCR Jbeta segments was used. The CDR3 region of rearranged TCR beta genes was amplified from genomic DNA by a multiplex PCR assay. Amplified TCR beta libraries were sequenced as 87-base-pair reads on the Illumina HiSeq System. Per the original workflow: A later analysis counted some 80 million unique TCR beta chains across the 650 to 800 repertoires, and some 11 million of these chains were shared by at least two donors. Raw reads were error-corrected and collapsed into unique sequences with a nearest-neighbor algorithm that merged closely related sequences to remove PCR and sequencing errors. CDR3 sequences were aligned to IMGT reference sequences to assign V, D and J gene segments. For a sequence to be retained, a match of at least six nucleotides to both a V gene segment and a J gene segment was required. Rearrangements were classified as productive when the CDR3 lacked stop codons and remained in frame with V and J, and all other rearrangements were classified as non-productive. CDR3 was defined by IMGT convention, running from the second conserved V-encoded cysteine to the conserved J-encoded phenylalanine. Sequences without an unambiguous match to a single V gene segment were excluded from the earlier analysis of over 500 of the donors. In an earlier analysis of around 590 of the donors, a V segment was called functional when productive rearrangements were above 56.7%, and segregating when the standard deviation between donors exceeded 5%. A statistical classification framework was developed to diagnose cytomegalovirus status using the catalog of TCR beta chain sequences. A later analysis assigned V and J genes by comparing TCR nucleotide sequences with IMGT/GENE-DB human TR gene sequences. A later analysis assigned CDR3 sequences and most-parsimonious VDJ recombination scenarios with the TCRdist pipeline. In a later analysis, every TCR beta chain was defined by the combination of its CDR3 amino acid sequence and its V-gene family, and reads without a unique V-gene family were dropped. A later analysis removed 550 to 700 highly shared, low-generation-probability nucleotide sequences to deal with suspected cross-contamination and a sequencing artifact. A later analysis calculated a clonal expansion index for each public chain from normalized within-repertoire ranks of inferred template counts. A later analysis computed generation probabilities with a VDJ recombination model fitted to out-of-frame rearrangements, and checked the results against IGoR. A later analysis scored TCR-TCR, TCR-HLA and TCR-CMV co-occurrence with hypergeometric tests, applying a repertoire-size bias correction to TCR pairs. False discovery rates were estimated in a later analysis by permuting HLA or CMV assignments 20 times. In a later analysis, co-occurring TCRs were grouped with DBSCAN, and TCRdist sequence similarity was added when clustering was performed within HLA-allele-positive subsets. For co-occurrence clustering, repertoires with fewer than 30,000 or more than 120,000 public chains were excluded, along with roughly five repertoires with anomalous nucleotide sharing. TCRdb mirrors the immuneACCESS table, restricted to in-frame sequences. Some clones are absent from its copies; in checked studies, under half trace to an unresolved V gene, and the reason for the others is unknown. V and J calls and clone size are as listed in that table; D and trimming were resolved from the DNA. The sample profile shows about 160,000 clones; roughly 70% of them were found once. Of the sample, approximately 7.1% falls within the top ten clones.

The CDR3 runs 15 residues from the cysteine to the phenylalanine. The only DNA kept is the CDR3, 45 bases in frame from the first base. Ends trimmed: V by 2 bases, J by 7 bases; bases unmatched to a gene: 5. CDR1 and CDR2, looked up from the germline V gene, are MNHEY and SVGAGI. This clone was detected only a few times. Its antigen specificity is not known. No per-base quality is available; no much larger clone lies one base away. Results the study describes overall, beyond this receptor: In both the original and validation cohorts, the classifier was reported to diagnose cytomegalovirus status with high specificity and sensitivity. V-gene and J-gene trimming of TCR beta chains was associated with a missense DCLRE1C variant in a later genetic analysis, and the association was replicated in an independent cohort. Most TCR sequences were seen in very few donors, while some public TCRs were found in many individuals. In a later analysis, TCR association rates were found to vary across HLA loci, with the most associated TCRs seen for DRB1 alleles and the fewest for HLA-C alleles. This cohort had only TCR beta chains sequenced, and the lack of alpha or paired-chain data limited which features could be detected. The sequencing pipeline was judged likely to have produced a cluster of highly shared sequence variants as a technical artifact. Because HLA typing was unavailable for some donors at each locus, only the typed subset was used in association tests. At a false discovery rate of 0.05, a later analysis linked 15,000 to 20,000 TCR beta sequences to specific HLA alleles. According to the authors, the approach could potentially be generalized to other disease states and immunological phenotypes. Some IMGT-functional V segments, including TRBV6-2 and TRBV6-3, could not be told apart with the 87-base-pair reads, so those segments were excluded. Linkage disequilibrium might explain the correlated functional status among segregating V segments, but an unknown experimental factor could not be ruled out. According to a later analysis, most CMV-associated TCR beta chains appeared to be HLA-restricted, and the HLA associations seemed to be driven largely by CMV exposure. According to a later genetic analysis, donors in an Asian-associated ancestry cluster had fewer N-insertions in productive TCRs than the roughly 670-donor mean. In a later analysis, HLA-associated TCR beta chains showed more clonal expansion and lower generation probabilities than non-associated chains that were equally common. A further reported finding was that TCR beta sequences accurately predicted the HLA-A and HLA-B alleles for most subjects in the first cohort. In an earlier analysis of over 550 of the donors, most TCR beta V segments were observed in productive rearrangements about 87% or about 30% of the time, broadly matching IMGT annotations. The earlier analysis of 587 of the donors excluded 15 to 20 rarely observed V segments, including chromosome 9 orphons, because counts were too low. A total of fewer than 200 TCR beta chains were listed by the study as associated with cytomegalovirus. A few of the identified cytomegalovirus-associated TCR beta chains were confirmed in vitro to be specific for cytomegalovirus antigens. In a later analysis, several top co-occurrence clusters were reported to appear linked to parvovirus B19, influenza, CMV and Epstein-Barr virus. Immune exposure information for the cohort was limited to CMV serostatus. When HLA alleles, especially DR and DQ, strongly co-occurred, attributing TCR associations to individual alleles was difficult. Presence/absence analyses assumed roughly uniform sequencing depth across donors, an assumption that may not hold.

The clonotype originates from a man in his forties or fifties in good health and CMV-seropositive. Sequencing was done on a sample of PBMCs. The rearranged segments are TRBV6-5 and TRBJ1-6; 7 nucleotides in the junction match TRBD1. CDR3 sequence: CASSYAGQQNSPLHF. In nucleotide form, the sequence is TGTGCCAGCAGTTACGCGGGACAGCAGAATTCACCCCTCCACTTT.